The next 22 T cell receptor beta chains were all read from a single sample in a study of TIL therapy for anti-PD-1-resistant metastatic lung cancer. The sample's time point: pre-treatment sample, taken before nivolumab and TIL therapy. The immunoSEQ assay was v3. Using immunoSEQ multiplex PCR, the repertoire was profiled, and TCRdb retains in-frame clones only, with some absent. The data show about 59,000 clones, roughly 77% seen once. Sequences were derived from blood, sampled at baseline. These receptors originate from a person aged 25 to 85 with non-small cell lung cancer.

The chain carries TRBV19 and TRBJ2-2; D unclear. Per germline, CDR1 LNHDA and CDR2 SQIVND (reference sequence). V was shortened by 0 bases and J by 0 bases, with 5 bases between the two germline ends. This CDR3 comprises 15 residues. DNA for the CDR3: TGTGCCAGTAGTATAGAGTCTACGAACACCGGGGAGCTGTTTTTT. Encoded protein: CASSIESTNTGELFF.

The J gene is TRBJ2-5, the V gene TRBV2; D assignment may be TRBD1 or TRBD2 (5 bases each). Per germline, CDR1 SNHLY and CDR2 FYNNEI. The CDR3 is 13 amino acids. With 9 bases removed from V and 5 bases from J, the gap between germline ends came to 16 bases. CDR3 residues: CASGGLLWETQYF. CDR3 in DNA: TGTGCCAGTGGGGGTCTGCTCTGGGAGACCCAGTACTTC.

This chain joins TRBV11-2 and TRBJ2-7; D unresolved. Trimming stripped 4 bases from V and 2 bases from J, with 6 bases between. The germline V gene has CDR1 SGHAT and CDR2 FQNNGV. This CDR3 spans 12 amino acids. The CDR3 sequence is CASSSAAYEQYF. For the CDR3, the DNA is TGTGCCAGCAGCTCAGCCGCCTACGAGCAGTACTTC.

This clone was picked up many times. This chain uses TRBV5-4 with TRBJ1-1, with no clear D. Germline lookup yields CDR1 SGHNT and CDR2 YYREEE (reference sequence). This CDR3 is 12 amino acids long. The ends were cut back, 2 bases at V and 11 bases at J, with 13 bases in the middle. In nucleotides, the CDR3 is TGTGCCAGCAGCTTAGGTAGGGTGAAGGCTTTCTTT. It yields the protein CASSLGRVKAFF.

The rearrangement links TRBV4-3 to TRBJ2-7; TRBD1 matches at 11 bases. Germline V lookup: CDR1 LGHNA, CDR2 YSLEER. The CDR3 is 15 amino acids. V was clipped by 3 bases and J by 4 bases; unmatched bases: 5. The DNA for the CDR3 is TGCGCCAGCAGCCAGTGGGACAGGGGGGAATACGAGCAGTACTTC. Residues: CASSQWDRGEYEQYF.

The CDR3: CASSTERRVLFF. Here the CDR3 DNA reads TGTGCCAGCAGCACGGAGAGGCGGGTACTGTTTTTT. V gene TRBV12-3 or TRBV12-4 combines with J gene TRBJ1-4; D remains unclear. This CDR3 contains 12 residues. Trimming cost V 6 bases and J 13 bases, with 15 bases left between them.

This clone was recorded only once. V gene TRBV28 combines with J gene TRBJ2-1, with D possibly TRBD1 on 6 matching bases. Germline V lookup: CDR1 MDHEN, CDR2 SYDVKM. CDR3 length: 14 amino acids. Trimming removed 6 bases at V and 5 bases at J, with 14 bases between. DNA for the CDR3: TGTGCCAGCAGCCAAATACAGGGAAACAATGAGCAGTTCTTC. It encodes CASSQIQGNNEQFF. The full variable domain, its missing parts supplied by reference TRBV28 and TRBJ2-1, is DVKVTQSSRYLVKRTGEKVFLECVQDMDHENMFWYRQDPGLGLRLIYFSYDVKMKEKGDIPEGYSVSREKKERFSLILESASTNQTSMYLCASSQIQGNNEQFFGPGTRLTVL.

This CDR3 is CASSPGQVGGYTF. The CDR3 region has the DNA TGTGCCAGCAGCCCAGGACAGGTGGGGGGCTACACCTTC. The chain joins TRBV7-2 to TRBJ1-2; 7 nucleotides agree with TRBD1. J was trimmed by 8 bases and V by 5 bases; bases with no gene match: 8. Germline V lookup: CDR1 SGHTA, CDR2 FQGNSA. The CDR3 totals 13 residues.

The gene calls are TRBV11-3 and TRBJ2-3; D not resolved. The CDR3 is made up of 13 amino acids. Trimming took off 0 bases at V and 8 bases at J, with 9 bases between the two ends. Germline V lookup: CDR1 SGHNT, CDR2 YENEEA. The CDR3 region has the DNA TGTGCCAGCAGCTTAGATGTGCGTAGTACGCAGTATTTT. Translation gives CASSLDVRSTQYF.

V usage is TRBV29-1 and J usage is TRBJ2-1; the match to TRBD1 covers 7 bases. CDR1 and CDR2 from the germline V gene are SQVTM and ANQGSEA. V lost 7 bases and J lost 8; bases outside the gene matches: 14. The CDR3 runs to 14 residues. CDR3 in DNA: TGCAGCGCCGTCAAGGGACAGAGGTCCTATGAGCAGTTCTTC. Translation: CSAVKGQRSYEQFF.

The J gene is TRBJ2-5, the V gene TRBV28; 12 bases are shared with TRBD2. V trimming: 4 bases; J trimming: 2 bases; junction bases outside the gene matches: 2. The CDR3 is 15 residues long. Germline V gene sequence: CDR1 MDHEN, CDR2 SYDVKM. CDR3 nucleotides: TGTGCCAGCAGTTACGGGACTAGCGGGCAAGAGACCCAGTACTTC. This translates into CASSYGTSGQETQYF.

The chain is built from TRBV19 and TRBJ2-3; no definite D call. The germline V gene encodes CDR1 LNHDA and CDR2 SQIVND (reference sequence). Trimming took 0 bases from V and 3 from J, leaving 7 bases between them. CDR3 size: 14 residues. CDR3 bases: TGTGCCAGTAGTATAGATAAGTGGACAGATACGCAGTATTTT. It yields the protein CASSIDKWTDTQYF.

This sequence joins TRBV4-1 and TRBJ1-2, with D maybe TRBD1 (6 bases). The CDR3 covers 17 residues. The germline V gene encodes CDR1 MGHRA and CDR2 YSYEKL. The V gene lost 1 base and the J gene lost 3 bases, with 18 bases spanning the gap. The CDR3 nucleotides read TGCGCCAGCAGCCAAGTAGGAAGGGGGGTCAGGGACTATGGCTACACCTTC. It is translated as CASSQVGRGVRDYGYTF.

This chain links TRBV18 with TRBJ2-4; D is perhaps TRBD1 or TRBD2 (5 bases each). The V gene lost 2 bases and the J gene lost 0 bases, with 8 bases spanning the gap. In germline, CDR1 is KGHSH, CDR2 LQKENI. This CDR3 region has 15 residues. This chain's CDR3 is CASSPRGEAKNIQYF. The CDR3 coding sequence is TGTGCCAGCTCACCAAGAGGGGAAGCCAAAAACATTCAGTACTTC.

This clone was counted only a few times. The chain uses TRBV19 and TRBJ2-7; 9 nucleotides align to TRBD1. The CDR3 has 15 amino acids. Trimming cost V 5 bases and J 5 bases; bases outside gene matches: 10. Germline V gene data show CDR1 as LNHDA and CDR2 as SQIVND (reference sequence). CDR3 in DNA: TGTGCCAGTAGTCCCCGGGACAGGGAAACGAACGAGCAGTACTTC. This translates into CASSPRDRETNEQYF.

The V and J genes are TRBV27 and TRBJ2-3; D gene unclear. Trimming cost V 0 bases and J 3 bases, with 10 bases left between them. In germline, CDR1 is MNHEY, CDR2 SMNVEV (reference sequence). The CDR3 is 15 residues long. This chain's CDR3 is CASSLSTLGTDTQYF. The CDR3, as DNA: TGTGCCAGCAGTTTATCTACCTTAGGTACAGATACGCAGTATTTT.

The chain is built from TRBV7-9 and TRBJ2-6; tentatively, D is TRBD1 (5 bases). V shed 6 bases and J shed 1 base, with 16 bases lying between them. There are 17 residues in the CDR3. Per the germline V gene, CDR1 is SEHNR and CDR2 is FQNEAQ (reference sequence). CDR3 loop: CASRPPPWTSGANVLTF. The DNA for the CDR3 is TGTGCCAGCAGACCCCCCCCATGGACATCTGGGGCCAACGTCCTGACTTTC.

This chain connects TRBV5-4 to TRBJ2-7; TRBD2 matches at 10 bases. CDR3 length: 16 residues. V lost 4 bases to trimming and J lost 2 bases; unmatched junction nucleotides: 9. Looked up from germline, CDR1 is SGHNT and CDR2 is YYREEE (reference sequence). The DNA for the CDR3 is TGTGCCAGCAGCGGGCTAGCGGGAGCGGCGACCTACGAGCAGTACTTC. It is translated as CASSGLAGAATYEQYF.

The genes are TRBV7-8 and TRBJ2-1, with D possibly matching TRBD2 (6 bases). CDR3 length equals 17 residues. V was cut by 4 bases and J by 7 bases, with 23 bases left in between. Germline V gene lookup returns CDR1 SGHVS and CDR2 FQNEAQ. CDR3 nucleotide sequence: TGTGCCAGCAGCTATTTTCTAAACGGGAGATCGCGAAATGAGCAGTTCTTC. Its translation: CASSYFLNGRSRNEQFF.

The chain has TRBV11-2 and TRBJ2-1; D may be TRBD2 (5 bases). CDR3 length: 11 residues. CDR1 and CDR2 (germline): SGHAT, FQNNGV. With 5 bases removed from V and 9 bases from J, the gap between germline ends came to 8 bases. The CDR3 region is CASSPGFEQFF. The CDR3, as DNA: TGTGCCAGCAGCCCGGGGTTTGAGCAGTTCTTC.

The chain joins TRBV7-2 to TRBJ1-1; maybe TRBD1 (5 bases). This CDR3 contains 15 residues. V lost 5 bases and J lost 1, with 14 bases in between. Germline lookup yields CDR1 SGHTA and CDR2 FQGNSA. The CDR3 nucleotides read TGTGCCAGCAGCCGCCGGGGGGGAGGGAACACTGAAGCTTTCTTT. Translating it yields CASSRRGGGNTEAFF.

J is TRBJ1-1 and V is TRBV6-1; D is ambiguous. Per the germline V gene, CDR1 is MNHNS and CDR2 is SASEGT. Trimming stripped 3 bases from V and 6 bases from J, with 20 bases between. The CDR3 length is 16 residues. The CDR3 DNA is TGTGCCAGCAGTGATGGGTGGGGTGGAGGGTTCTCTGAAGCTTTCTTT. Its protein is CASSDGWGGGFSEAFF.